This T cell receptor (beta chain) was identified in a study of cytomegalovirus exposure and HLA in healthy donors. General study findings and limits: The listing of roughly 160 TCR beta chains classed them as cytomegalovirus-associated.

The PCR made use of 60 Vbeta and 13 Jbeta primers. The assay was immunoSEQ multiplex PCR, and TCRdb's table has in-frame clones only and misses some. Of some 190,000 clones in the sample, 75% to 90% are singletons; the top ten hold roughly 1.4%. About this clone itself: Its antigen remains unknown.

This clonotype originated in a girl between 10 and 17 years old in good health and CMV-seropositive. The sequenced sample consisted of PBMCs.

This chain's CDR3 is CASSFFAGGYNEQFF. The CDR3 DNA is TGTGCCAGCAGCTTTTTCGCGGGAGGGTACAATGAGCAGTTCTTC. This chain joins TRBV7-9 and TRBJ2-1, with 9 bases lining up with TRBD2. CDR1 and CDR2 from the germline V gene are SEHNR and FQNEAQ (reference sequence). V gave up 3 bases and J gave up 4 bases; unmatched junction bases: 4. The CDR3 sequence is 15 residues long.